This T cell receptor beta chain was recorded in a study of a mutant IDH1 vaccine in newly diagnosed glioma. About the research overall: Earlier care involved radiotherapy, temozolomide, or both, and the majority received both.

Comments on this clone: The antigen is unknown.

Clones were read by immunoSEQ multiplex PCR, and TCRdb kept only the in-frame ones, dropping some. The sample has about 46,000 clones, roughly 92% seen once. The V and J ends lost 5 bases and 1 base respectively, with 14 bases between them. This CDR3 comprises 15 residues. Germline CDR1 MDHEN, CDR2 SYDVKM. Time point noted: week 35, safety follow-up. In the vaccine, a single dose held 300 ug of the mutant IDH1 20-mer peptide, along with topical imiquimod. Eight vaccinations went to patients in weeks 1, 3, 5, 7, 11, 15, 19, 23. Source: PBMCs, taken from a glioma patient whose treatment included an IDH1 peptide vaccine. The V call is TRBV28, the J call TRBJ2-5, with unresolved D. The receptor was derived from a man between 50 and 59 years old with glioma. The CDR3 coding sequence is TGTGCCAGCAGTCCCTCGTGGCAGTCCCAAGAGACCCAGTACTTC. Residues: CASSPSWQSQETQYF.